The 23 T cell receptor beta chains below all came from one sample that was sequenced in a study of cytomegalovirus exposure and HLA in healthy donors. The PCR contained 60 Vbeta and 13 Jbeta primers. Sequencing was performed with immunoSEQ multiplex PCR; in TCRdb, only in-frame clones are kept and a portion is missing. The data show roughly 200,000 clones, more than 65% seen once. The sample taken for sequencing was PBMCs. The receptors originated from a man between 45 and 60 years old in good health and CMV-seronegative.

The chain has TRBV28 and TRBJ2-7; 9 bases agree with TRBD2. The CDR3 is made up of 14 amino acids. Germline V CDR1 and CDR2: MDHEN, SYDVKM. Trimming removed 5 bases from V and 4 bases from J; junction bases left unmatched: 6. DNA of the CDR3: TGTGCCAGCAGTGAGCGGGAGGACCTTTACGAGCAGTACTTC. It specifies CASSEREDLYEQYF.

The gene calls are TRBV7-8 and TRBJ1-1, with D unclear. Germline CDR1 and CDR2: SGHVS and FQNEAQ. V was clipped by 3 bases and J by 1 base, with 6 bases between them. The CDR3 runs 13 residues. The CDR3 DNA follows: TGTGCCAGCAGCTTCCCCGGGAACACTGAAGCTTTCTTT. Its translation: CASSFPGNTEAFF. Full variable domain (rest looked up from reference TRBV7-8 and TRBJ1-1): GAGVSQSPRYKVAKRGQDVALRCDPISGHVSLFWYQQALGQGPEFLTYFQNEAQLDKSGLPSDRFFAERPEGSVSTLKIQRTQQEDSAVYLCASSFPGNTEAFFGQGTRLTVV.

The rearrangement joins TRBV5-1 to TRBJ2-2; no clear D. This CDR3 contains 13 residues. V lost 4 bases, J lost 6 bases, and 10 bases lay in between. Germline CDR1 SGHRS, CDR2 YFSETQ. In nucleotides, the CDR3 is TGCGCCAGCAGCAATCCTAGTTCCGGGGAGCTGTTTTTT. Amino acid sequence: CASSNPSSGELFF.

The rearrangement joins TRBV11-3 to TRBJ2-1; weak D call: TRBD2 (5 bases). This CDR3 comprises 15 residues. Germline V gene lookup returns CDR1 SGHNT and CDR2 YENEEA. V was shortened by 5 bases and J by 4 bases, with 15 bases between the two germline ends. The CDR3 protein is CASSGRAAGYNEQFF. The DNA for the CDR3 is TGTGCCAGCAGCGGGCGGGCGGCGGGTTACAATGAGCAGTTCTTC.

In regard to this clone: Distinct nucleotide sequences in the sample also encode this CDR3. The chain has TRBV6-6 and TRBJ2-1, with 11 bases that match TRBD2. In germline, CDR1 is MNHNY, CDR2 SVGAGI (reference sequence). V lost 6 bases, J lost 4 bases, and 5 bases stayed unmatched. The length of the CDR3 is 15 residues. This CDR3 reads CASSSGTSGYNEQFF. Here the CDR3 DNA reads TGTGCCAGCAGCTCCGGGACTAGCGGATACAATGAGCAGTTCTTC.

This clone was seen only once. The chain recombines TRBV27 with TRBJ2-1; maybe TRBD2 (8 bases). The CDR3 totals 15 residues. Germline V CDR1 and CDR2: MNHEY, SMNVEV (reference sequence). Trimming stripped 8 bases from V and 7 bases from J, with 21 bases between. The CDR3 region has the DNA TGTGCCAGCGCACAGGGGAGCGGGAGAGGGAATGAGCAGTTCTTC. It encodes CASAQGSGRGNEQFF.

V and J are TRBV6-4 and TRBJ2-1, with 9 bases identical to TRBD2. CDR1 and CDR2 (germline): MRHNA, SNTAGT. The V segment lost 6 bases and the J segment 15 bases; nucleotides outside the gene matches: 12. The CDR3 extends over 13 amino acids. This CDR3 is CASRSGTSQRMFF. The CDR3 coding sequence is TGTGCCAGCAGAAGCGGGACTAGCCAGAGAATGTTCTTC.

This clone was counted between two and nine times. The chain carries TRBV19 and TRBJ1-3; D not certain. The V gene lost 3 bases and the J gene lost 4 bases, with 13 bases spanning the gap. The CDR3 consists of 15 residues. Germline V gene data show CDR1 as LNHDA and CDR2 as SQIVND (reference sequence). The CDR3 region is CASSIQAVPGNTIYF. The CDR3 nucleotides are TGTGCCAGTAGTATTCAGGCCGTTCCCGGAAACACCATATATTTT.

The rearrangement joins TRBV30 to TRBJ1-2, with a possible D match to TRBD1 (6 bases). Trimming cost V 4 bases and J 6 bases, with 6 bases left between them. There are 10 residues in the CDR3. The germline CDR1 and CDR2 sequences are GTSNPN and SVGIG (reference sequence). The CDR3 sequence: CAWTGDGYTF. The CDR3 nucleotides read TGTGCCTGGACAGGGGATGGCTACACCTTC.

CDR3 sequence reads: CASQSIAGGPLYNEQFF. CDR3 DNA sequence: TGCGCCAGCCAGTCAATAGCGGGAGGGCCGCTGTACAATGAGCAGTTCTTC. The chain links TRBV5-1 to TRBJ2-1; 11 nucleotides line up with TRBD2. This CDR3 is built from 17 residues. Germline loops: CDR1 SGHRS, CDR2 YFSETQ. J lost 4 bases, V lost 7 bases, and 13 bases had no gene match.

The chain is built from TRBV7-9 and TRBJ2-7, with unresolved D. The CDR3 totals 11 residues. The germline V and J ends were trimmed by 5 bases and 4 bases, with 6 bases remaining between them. Germline-derived CDR1 and CDR2 are SEHNR and FQNEAQ (reference sequence). The CDR3 DNA reads as TGTGCCAGCAGCCCTCTTTACGAGCAGTACTTC. Its protein is CASSPLYEQYF.

V gene TRBV15 combines with J gene TRBJ2-7, with D tentatively TRBD2 (5 bases). The CDR3 is made up of 11 amino acids. V was shortened by 8 bases and J by 5 bases, with 10 bases between the two germline ends. The germline V gene has CDR1 LNHNV and CDR2 YYDKDF (reference sequence). The chain's CDR3 is CATGHGNEQYF. Written as DNA, the CDR3 is TGTGCCACCGGGCACGGGAACGAGCAGTACTTC. Full variable domain (outside the CDR3, taken from reference TRBV15 and TRBJ2-7): DAMVIQNPRYQVTQFGKPVTLSCSQTLNHNVMYWYQQKSSQAPKLLFHYYDKDFNNEADTPDNFQSRRPNTSFCFLDIRSPGLGDTAMYLCATGHGNEQYFGPGTRLTVT.

The chain has TRBV5-1 and TRBJ2-1, with D perhaps TRBD2 (5 bases). Per germline, CDR1 SGHRS and CDR2 YFSETQ. The CDR3 consists of 14 residues. The V end was cut by 1 base, the J end by 7 bases, with 12 bases between. The CDR3 DNA is TGCGCCAGCAGCTTGAAAGGTCCGGGGAATGAGCAGTTCTTC. Encoded protein: CASSLKGPGNEQFF.

V is TRBV11-2 and J is TRBJ2-5, with TRBD2 matching 7 bases. Germline assignment: CDR1 SGHAT and CDR2 FQNNGV. Unmatched junction bases numbered 14, after V lost 5 bases and J lost 5 bases. The CDR3 has 16 residues. Here the CDR3 DNA reads TGTGCCAGCAGCCCCGGATGGGCGGGAGTAAGGGAGACCCAGTACTTC. It is translated as CASSPGWAGVRETQYF.

This clone was found once. The rearrangement uses TRBV4-2 and TRBJ2-7; maybe TRBD2 (6 bases). In germline, CDR1 is LGHNA, CDR2 YNFKEQ. Trimming shortened V by 2 bases and J by 2 bases, and 16 bases separated the two germline ends. The CDR3 loop spans 16 amino acids. The CDR3 reads CASSQRLGSGPYEQYF. CDR3 coding DNA: TGTGCCAGCAGCCAACGCCTGGGTAGCGGCCCCTACGAGCAGTACTTC.

The chain joins TRBV6-6 to TRBJ1-5; no reliable D call. V was shortened by 4 bases and J by 8 bases, with 9 bases between the two germline ends. The CDR3 has 12 amino acids. CDR1 is MNHNY, CDR2 SVGAGI, per germline (reference sequence). In DNA, the CDR3 is TGTGCCAGCAGTTGGAGGGAAGAGCCCCAGCATTTT. Protein product: CASSWREEPQHF.

This clone was found a few times. The chain joins TRBV6-1 to TRBJ2-1, with D possibly TRBD2 on 6 matching bases. The germline V gene encodes CDR1 MNHNS and CDR2 SASEGT. V shed 2 bases and J shed 2 bases, with 13 bases lying between them. The CDR3 contains 16 residues. This CDR3 is CASSERGSGTYNEQFF. The DNA for the CDR3 is TGTGCCAGCAGTGAACGGGGTAGCGGTACCTACAATGAGCAGTTCTTC.

This sequence joins TRBV11-3 and TRBJ2-1, with 9 positions matching TRBD2. V trimming: 5 bases; J trimming: 9 bases; junction bases outside the gene matches: 17. Germline V gene lookup returns CDR1 SGHNT and CDR2 YENEEA. The CDR3 extends over 17 amino acids. CDR3 protein: CASSARSSGTNGGEQFF. CDR3 bases: TGTGCCAGCAGCGCCCGATCTAGCGGGACCAATGGGGGTGAGCAGTTCTTC. Full variable domain (remainder filled in from reference TRBV11-3 and TRBJ2-1): EAGVVQSPRYKIIEKKQPVAFWCNPISGHNTLYWYLQNLGQGPELLIRYENEEAVDDSQLPKDRFSAERLKGVDSTLKIQPAELGDSAVYLCASSARSSGTNGGEQFFGPGTRLTVL.

CDR3 loop: CASSLGAAGPSYGYTF. The CDR3 nucleotides are TGTGCCAGCAGTTTAGGGGCAGCGGGGCCAAGCTATGGCTACACCTTC. This rearrangement joins TRBV27 to TRBJ1-2; tentatively, D is TRBD1 (5 bases). Germline CDR1 reads MNHEY; CDR2 reads SMNVEV (reference sequence). V dropped 2 bases and J dropped 4 bases, with 17 bases sitting between them. The CDR3 has 16 residues.

This chain uses TRBV5-6 with TRBJ2-1, with D possibly TRBD2 on 6 matching bases. The CDR3 consists of 15 residues. Trimming shortened V by 2 bases and J by 4 bases, and 13 bases separated the two germline ends. The germline V gene has CDR1 SGHDT and CDR2 YYEEEE. CDR3 protein: CASSFGGIVYNEQFF. DNA of the CDR3: TGTGCCAGCAGCTTCGGCGGGATTGTTTACAATGAGCAGTTCTTC.

The chain joins TRBV2 to TRBJ1-1, with 7 nucleotides matching TRBD1. Trimming at V came to 6 bases and at J to 5 bases, leaving 15 bases not matched to a gene. There are 16 residues in the CDR3. CDR1 is SNHLY and CDR2 is FYNNEI in the germline V gene. CDR3 nucleotides: TGTGCCAGCAGGGATACGGGACAGCTCTTGGAAACTGAAGCTTTCTTT. It yields the protein CASRDTGQLLETEAFF.

The V gene is TRBV9, the J gene TRBJ1-4, with D perhaps matching TRBD1 (5 bases). CDR3 length: 16 residues. V lost 2 bases, J lost 7 bases, and 18 bases lay in between. Germline values: CDR1 SGDLS, CDR2 YYNGEE. The CDR3 spells CASSVRWGGSGEKLFF. The CDR3 coding sequence is TGTGCCAGCAGCGTCCGGTGGGGGGGATCGGGTGAAAAACTGTTTTTT.

In this sample, this clone turned up a few times. J is TRBJ2-5 and V is TRBV19; weak D call: TRBD1 (5 bases). V lost 1 base, J lost 5 bases, and 14 bases lay in between. The CDR3 runs to 15 residues. From germline, CDR1 is LNHDA and CDR2 SQIVND (reference sequence). The CDR3 coding sequence is TGTGCCAGTAGTATAGGGGCAGGGCTTAGGGAGACCCAGTACTTC. Translation: CASSIGAGLRETQYF. Supplemented by reference TRBV19 and TRBJ2-5, the full variable domain reads DGGITQSPKYLFRKEGQNVTLSCEQNLNHDAMYWYRQDPGQGLRLIYYSQIVNDFQKGDIAEGYSVSREKKESFPLTVTSAQKNPTAFYLCASSIGAGLRETQYFGPGTRLLVL.